This T cell receptor (beta chain) was retrieved from a study of cytomegalovirus exposure and HLA in healthy donors. Overall study results and limits: Association of a missense DCLRE1C variant with TCR beta V- and J-gene trimming was reported in a later analysis. Some V segments, including TRBV6-2 and TRBV6-3, were excluded as indistinguishable.

In the PCR, 60 Vbeta and 13 Jbeta primers were used. The table came from immunoSEQ multiplex PCR; TCRdb's copy has only in-frame clones and leaves some out. The sample yields 150,000 to 200,000 clones, about 85% seen once. Note on this clone: No antigen is known for it.

The CDR3 spans 15 residues. Per germline, CDR1 LNHDA and CDR2 SQIVND (reference sequence). V was pared by 6 bases and J by 7 bases, with 12 bases of the junction left unmatched. The V gene is TRBV19, the J gene TRBJ2-4; 7 bases are shared with TRBD1. The clonotype originates from a girl aged 10 to 17 in good health and CMV-seropositive. Material: PBMCs. The CDR3 region has the DNA TGTGCCAGTAGCCTGGACCCAGGGGGAGTGAACATTCAGTACTTC. Protein: CASSLDPGGVNIQYF.